This T cell receptor beta chain stems from a study of blood T cell repertoires in COVID-19. Study-level information: The study drew acute and convalescent COVID-19 samples from the United States, Italy and Spain. In each case, the material was cDNA or gDNA derived from T cells, B-cell-depleted T cells, or PBMCs.

Original processing methods: From reference gene primer amplification, estimates of nucleated cell counts were derived. Using immunoSEQ multiplex PCR, the repertoire was profiled, and TCRdb retains in-frame clones only, with some absent. V, J and clone size reflect that table, while D and trimming were determined from the DNA. This table has a few hundred thousand clones, roughly 90% appearing once. The CDR3 spans 16 residues. Germline V gene lookup returns CDR1 SGHRS and CDR2 YFSETQ. V lost 2 bases and J lost 7; bases outside the gene matches: 11. This TCR was recovered from a man aged 25-45 years who had recovered from COVID-19. Sequenced sample: peripheral blood. The chain couples TRBV5-1 to TRBJ2-7; 11 bases fit TRBD1. CDR3 DNA sequence: TGCGCCAGCAGCTTTGGAGGAACGGGGACAGGGGGAGAGCAGTACTTC. It encodes CASSFGGTGTGGEQYF.